This is a list of T cell receptor beta chains from one sample in a study of blood T cell repertoires in COVID-19. The repertoire was sequenced with immunoSEQ multiplex PCR; TCRdb's copy has only in-frame clones and lacks some. The sample holds 200,000 to 300,000 clones, around 81% seen once. The sample was peripheral blood. The receptor source for this set is a woman of 80 years or more with COVID-19, enrolled during active disease. The CDR3 runs from the conserved cysteine through the conserved F or W. The D gene is left open where the match is weak. For some rows the clone size is stated as once, few or many, or as a class when expanded; others skip it.

v_gene: TRBV11-3; d_gene: NA; abundance: NA; j_gene: TRBJ1-1; CDR3aa: CASSLDGTEAFF; CDR3nt: TGTGCCAGCAGCTTAGACGGCACTGAAGCTTTCTTT
v_gene: TRBV11-3; d_gene: NA; abundance: NA; j_gene: TRBJ2-2; CDR3aa: CASRDSVDTGELFF; CDR3nt: TGTGCCAGCCGCGACAGCGTCGACACCGGGGAGCTGTTTTTT
v_gene: TRBV7-2; d_gene: TRBD2; abundance: NA; j_gene: TRBJ2-7; CDR3aa: CASSFSGKAYEQYF; CDR3nt: TGTGCCAGCAGCTTTAGCGGGAAGGCCTACGAGCAGTACTTC
v_gene: TRBV3-1/TRBV3-2; d_gene: TRBD1; abundance: NA; j_gene: TRBJ1-2; CDR3aa: CASSLQGDYGYTF; CDR3nt: TGTGCCAGCAGCCTACAGGGGGACTATGGCTACACCTTC
v_gene: TRBV11-1; d_gene: NA; abundance: once; j_gene: TRBJ1-2; CDR3aa: CASSPSNRVSGGYTF; CDR3nt: TGTGCCAGCAGCCCCTCCAACAGGGTATCAGGTGGCTACACCTTC
v_gene: TRBV28; d_gene: NA; abundance: NA; j_gene: TRBJ1-4; CDR3aa: CASRRGGGDNEKLFF; CDR3nt: TGTGCCAGCAGACGCGGCGGGGGCGACAATGAAAAACTGTTTTTT
v_gene: TRBV5-1; d_gene: NA; abundance: NA; j_gene: TRBJ2-1; CDR3aa: CASSLAGGVLSYNEQFF; CDR3nt: TGCGCCAGCAGCTTGGCCGGGGGAGTCCTCTCCTACAATGAGCAGTTCTTC
v_gene: TRBV5-1; d_gene: TRBD1; abundance: NA; j_gene: TRBJ1-4; CDR3aa: CASSFPRGTDNEKLFF; CDR3nt: TGCGCCAGCAGCTTCCCTCGGGGGACAGATAATGAAAAACTGTTTTTT
v_gene: TRBV28; d_gene: TRBD2; abundance: NA; j_gene: TRBJ2-1; CDR3aa: CASKLAGEAYNEQFF; CDR3nt: TGTGCCAGCAAGCTAGCGGGAGAAGCCTACAATGAGCAGTTCTTC
v_gene: TRBV27; d_gene: TRBD1; abundance: NA; j_gene: TRBJ2-7; CDR3aa: CASSFSGTGDSYEQYF; CDR3nt: TGTGCCAGCAGTTTCTCCGGGACAGGGGATTCGTACGAGCAGTACTTC
v_gene: TRBV30; d_gene: TRBD1; abundance: NA; j_gene: TRBJ1-1; CDR3aa: CAWARGPPSPEAFF; CDR3nt: TGTGCCTGGGCTAGGGGGCCCCCAAGCCCTGAAGCTTTCTTT
v_gene: TRBV28; d_gene: TRBD2; abundance: NA; j_gene: TRBJ2-1; CDR3aa: CASSPRTSGSLNEQFF; CDR3nt: TGTGCCAGCAGTCCCCGAACTAGCGGGAGTCTGAATGAGCAGTTCTTC
v_gene: TRBV5-4; d_gene: NA; abundance: NA; j_gene: TRBJ1-2; CDR3aa: CASSLGGRNYGYTF; CDR3nt: TGTGCCAGCAGCTTGGGGGGGCGGAACTATGGCTACACCTTC
v_gene: TRBV7-2; d_gene: NA; abundance: NA; j_gene: TRBJ1-3; CDR3aa: CASSLRSGNTIYF; CDR3nt: TGTGCCAGCAGCTTACGGTCTGGAAACACCATATATTTT
v_gene: TRBV5-1; d_gene: NA; abundance: few; j_gene: TRBJ1-4; CDR3aa: CASSSRQDHEKLFF; CDR3nt: TGCGCCAGCAGCTCCCGACAGGATCATGAAAAACTGTTTTTT
v_gene: TRBV6-5; d_gene: NA; abundance: NA; j_gene: TRBJ2-5; CDR3aa: CASSWRLAGETQYF; CDR3nt: TGTGCCAGCAGTTGGAGACTGGCGGGAGAGACCCAGTACTTC